Detailed here is one T cell receptor beta chain. The data belong to a study of blood T cell repertoires in COVID-19. Study overall: Specimens from acute and convalescent COVID-19 originated in the United States, Italy and Spain. PBMCs, B-cell-depleted T cells, or T cells provided the cDNA or gDNA that made up the material.

As originally analysed: Researchers report that nucleated cell counts were estimated from reference gene primer amplification. The data were produced by immunoSEQ multiplex PCR, yet TCRdb's version contains in-frame clones alone and is incomplete. V and J calls and clone size are copied from that table; D and trimming were computed from the DNA. The sample consists of 130,000 or so clones, around 83% of them appearing once. This CDR3 contains 13 residues. V lost 2 bases to trimming and J lost 10 bases; unmatched junction nucleotides: 5. CDR1 is MNHNY and CDR2 is SVGAGI in the germline V gene (reference sequence).

This chain connects TRBV6-6 to TRBJ2-1; 7 bases are shared with TRBD2. Source material: peripheral blood. This TCR came from a human donor in a cohort sampled during active COVID-19. In nucleotides, the CDR3 is TGTGCCAGCAGTTACAAGAGGCGGGAGGAGCAGTTCTTC. Encoded protein: CASSYKRREEQFF.